This T cell receptor beta chain was sequenced in a study of beta chain features in type 1 diabetes (dated by TCRdb to 2016 to 2019). In terms of the full investigation: Mean age, gender distribution, total cell number and subset yield did not differ between patients and healthy donors. A total of around 110,000,000 sorted cells were examined across all samples, and RNA yield correlated strongly with the number of cells per subset. The study compared the TCRB repertoires of sorted circulating CD4+ T cell subsets in recently diagnosed type 1 diabetes patients with those in matched healthy donors. Regulatory and stem cell-like memory subsets were obtained from only 8 patients and roughly 8 healthy donors, while naive and central memory subsets were obtained from all 30 or so donors.

Per the germline V gene (reference sequence), GTSNPN is the CDR1 and SVGIG is the CDR2. At the junction V is shortened by 1 base and J by 5 bases; bases outside the gene matches: 3. Measured from the cysteine to the phenylalanine, the CDR3 is 15 residues long. Only CDR3 DNA remains: 45 bases, in frame from the first base. The study at large found these results: Sequencing cDNA rather than genomic DNA could over-represent highly expressing activated cells, although activation and CD3 levels did not differ between groups. At VDJ recombination sites, type 1 diabetes patients had fewer insertions and more deleted nucleotides, which implies abnormalities in thymic rearrangement. In all four CD4+ subsets, TCRB CDR3 length was moderately but significantly shorter in type 1 diabetes patients. HLA sub-analyses involved small numbers of individuals, so any influence of HLA type on TCRB rearrangement remained unresolved. Shorter templates might have been favored by PCR, but patient and control samples were amplified and corrected together, so both groups would have been affected equally by any skew. Naive, central memory and regulatory TCRB repertoires appeared to be more similar among patients than among healthy donors.

This clone was observed a few times. Its antigen specificity is not known. No base quality information exists; no much larger clone differs at one position. The entire amount of isolated RNA was reverse transcribed using the High Capacity cDNA Reverse Transcription Kit, so the sequenced TCRB transcripts were expressed ones. Deep immunoSEQ sequencing was applied to naive, central memory and regulatory T cell samples, giving an average of roughly 3.5 million total reads per sample. After sorted cells were lysed in RLT buffer, RNA was extracted with DNase-treated RNeasy Micro or Mini kits, with the choice depending on cell number. Each cell subset was processed on its own to prevent cross-contamination, while patient and healthy donor samples were processed together. The immunoSEQ multiplex PCR was used to amplify TCRB sequences from cDNA, yielding 87-bp fragments that span the CDR3 region. The amplicons were sequenced using the Illumina HiSeq platform. The published analysis was carried out like this. PCR bias was computationally corrected using synthetic template baselines, reads within Hamming distance 2 were collapsed, and singletons that could not be merged were discarded. Reads were aligned against IMGT to assign V, D and J genes, CDR3 length and insertions or deletions at six rearrangement sites. Clonotype counts were normalized to sorted cell number within each subset before computing true diversity and Gini coefficients with the tcR R package. Repertoire sharing was quantified using the overlap coefficient calculated on TCRB nucleotide sequences. Entries here come from immuneACCESS through TCRdb and include only in-frame sequences with V and J called. Some clones fail to appear in such tables; in the studies checked, an unresolved V gene covers under half of the shortfall, and the cause of the remainder is unknown. V and J calls and clone size come straight from that table; D and trimming were deduced from the DNA. This sample is represented by some 240,000 clones; approximately 11% of them were singletons. Together, the top ten hold 1% to 1.5% of the sample.

From each donor, a single peripheral blood sample of about 110 mL on average was drawn into heparinised tubes. A BD FACSAria II and a panel including CD45RO, CCR7, CD25, CD127, CD95 and CD27 were used to sort naive, central memory, regulatory and stem cell-like memory CD4+ T cells. Every sorted population had a purity above 95%. PBMCs were separated immediately by Lymphoprep density gradient centrifugation and were stained directly, without being cultured. To minimize batch effects, samples were stained and sorted in pairs, one healthy donor with one patient per experiment. The V and J genes are TRBV30 and TRBJ1-5; TRBD1 aligns with 12 central bases. The receptor's source is a man between 18 and 29 years old in good health. The sample taken for sequencing was central memory CD4+ T cells from blood. The sequence in DNA is TGTGCCTGGAGTGCCGGGACAGGGGGCCATCAGCCCCAGCATTTT. Translated, this is CAWSAGTGGHQPQHF.